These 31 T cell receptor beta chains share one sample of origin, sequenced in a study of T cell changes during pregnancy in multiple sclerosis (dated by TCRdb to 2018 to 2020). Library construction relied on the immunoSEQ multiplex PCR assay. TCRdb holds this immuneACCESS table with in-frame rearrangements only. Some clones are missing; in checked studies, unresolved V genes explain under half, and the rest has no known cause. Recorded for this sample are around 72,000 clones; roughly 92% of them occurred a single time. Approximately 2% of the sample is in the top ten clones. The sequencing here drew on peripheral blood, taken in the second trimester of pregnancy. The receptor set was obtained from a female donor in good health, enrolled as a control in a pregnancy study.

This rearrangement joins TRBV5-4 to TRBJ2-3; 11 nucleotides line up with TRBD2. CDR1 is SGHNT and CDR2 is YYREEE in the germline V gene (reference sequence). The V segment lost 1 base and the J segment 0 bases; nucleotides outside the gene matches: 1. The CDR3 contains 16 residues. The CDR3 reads CASSLRLAGSTDTQYF. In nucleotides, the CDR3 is TGTGCCAGCAGCTTGCGACTAGCGGGGAGCACAGATACGCAGTATTTT.

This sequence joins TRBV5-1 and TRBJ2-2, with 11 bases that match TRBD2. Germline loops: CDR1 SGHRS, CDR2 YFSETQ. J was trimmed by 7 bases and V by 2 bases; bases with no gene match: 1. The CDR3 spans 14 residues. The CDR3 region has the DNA TGCGCCAGCAGCTTAACTAGCGGGAGCGGGGAGCTGTTTTTT. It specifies CASSLTSGSGELFF.

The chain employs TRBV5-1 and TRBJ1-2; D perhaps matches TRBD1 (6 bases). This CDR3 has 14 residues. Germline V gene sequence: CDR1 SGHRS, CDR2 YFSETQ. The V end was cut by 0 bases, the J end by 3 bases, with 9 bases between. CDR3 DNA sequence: TGCGCCAGCAGCTTGGGCAGGGGAGACTATGGCTACACCTTC. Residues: CASSLGRGDYGYTF.

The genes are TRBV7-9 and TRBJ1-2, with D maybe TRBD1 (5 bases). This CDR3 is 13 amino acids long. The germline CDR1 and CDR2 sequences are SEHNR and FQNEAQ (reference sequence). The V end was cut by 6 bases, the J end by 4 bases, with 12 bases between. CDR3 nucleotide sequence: TGTGCCAGCAGTCCCGACAGAAGCTATGGCTACACCTTC. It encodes CASSPDRSYGYTF.

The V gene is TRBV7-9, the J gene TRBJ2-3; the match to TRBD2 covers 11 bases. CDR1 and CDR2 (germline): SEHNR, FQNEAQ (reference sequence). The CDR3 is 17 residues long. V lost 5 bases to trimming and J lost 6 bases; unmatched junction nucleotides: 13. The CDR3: CASSPRRLAGPRDTQYF. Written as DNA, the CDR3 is TGTGCCAGCAGCCCACGACGACTAGCGGGGCCCAGGGATACGCAGTATTTT.

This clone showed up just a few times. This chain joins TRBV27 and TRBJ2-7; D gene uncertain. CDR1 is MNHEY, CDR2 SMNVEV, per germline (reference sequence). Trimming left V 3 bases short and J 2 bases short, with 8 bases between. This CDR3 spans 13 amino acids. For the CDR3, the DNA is TGTGCCAGCAGTTTCCAGGCAACCTACGAGCAGTACTTC. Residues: CASSFQATYEQYF.

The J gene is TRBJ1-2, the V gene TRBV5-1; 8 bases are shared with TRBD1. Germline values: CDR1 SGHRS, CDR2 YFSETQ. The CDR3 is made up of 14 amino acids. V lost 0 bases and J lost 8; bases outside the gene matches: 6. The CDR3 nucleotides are TGCGCCAGCAGCTTGGACGCAGGGGGCGGAGGCTACACCTTC. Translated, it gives CASSLDAGGGGYTF. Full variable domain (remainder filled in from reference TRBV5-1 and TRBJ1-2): KAGVTQTPRYLIKTRGQQVTLSCSPISGHRSVSWYQQTPGQGLQFLFEYFSETQRNKGNFPGRFSGRQFSNSRSEMNVSTLELGDSALYLCASSLDAGGGGYTFGSGTRLTVV.

CDR3 nucleotide sequence: TGCGCCAGCAGCCAAGAAAGAGACAGGGGCAATCAGCCCCAGCATTTT. It is translated as CASSQERDRGNQPQHF. The V call is TRBV4-3, the J call TRBJ1-5; 7 nucleotides agree with TRBD1. Germline V lookup: CDR1 LGHNA, CDR2 YSLEER. With 0 bases clipped from V and 2 bases from J, the junction kept 4 bases outside the gene matches. The CDR3 has 16 amino acids.

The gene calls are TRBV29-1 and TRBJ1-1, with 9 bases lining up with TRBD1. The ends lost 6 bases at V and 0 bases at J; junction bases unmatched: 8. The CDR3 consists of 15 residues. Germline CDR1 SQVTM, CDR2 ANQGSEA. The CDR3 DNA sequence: TGCAGCGTGGTGACAGGGGGGACCATGAACACTGAAGCTTTCTTT. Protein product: CSVVTGGTMNTEAFF.

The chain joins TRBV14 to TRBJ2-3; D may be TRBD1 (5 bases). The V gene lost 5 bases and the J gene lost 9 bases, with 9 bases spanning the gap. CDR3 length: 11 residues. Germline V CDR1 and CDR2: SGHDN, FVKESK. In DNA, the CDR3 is TGTGCCAGCAGCTTACCAGGGACGCAGTATTTT. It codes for CASSLPGTQYF.

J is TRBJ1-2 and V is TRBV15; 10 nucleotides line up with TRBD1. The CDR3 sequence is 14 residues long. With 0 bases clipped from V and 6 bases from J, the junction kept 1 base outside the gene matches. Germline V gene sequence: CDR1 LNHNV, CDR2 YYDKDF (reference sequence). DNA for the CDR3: TGTGCCACCAGCAGAGAGACAGGGGGCGATGGCTACACCTTC. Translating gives CATSRETGGDGYTF.

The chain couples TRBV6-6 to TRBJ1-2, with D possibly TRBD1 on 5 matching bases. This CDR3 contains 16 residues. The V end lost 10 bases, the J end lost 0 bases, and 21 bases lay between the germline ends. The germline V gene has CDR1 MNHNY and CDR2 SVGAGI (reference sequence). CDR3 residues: CANSEGLKGANYGYTF. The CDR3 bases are TGTGCCAACTCGGAGGGGTTAAAGGGAGCTAACTATGGCTACACCTTC.

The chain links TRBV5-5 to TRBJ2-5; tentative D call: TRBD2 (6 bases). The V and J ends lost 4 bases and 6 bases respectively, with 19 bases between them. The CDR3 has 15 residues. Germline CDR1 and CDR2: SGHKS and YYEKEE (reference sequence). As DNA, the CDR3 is TGTGCCAGCAGCCCGGGGGACCCCGGGATAAAGACCCAGTACTTC. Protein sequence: CASSPGDPGIKTQYF.

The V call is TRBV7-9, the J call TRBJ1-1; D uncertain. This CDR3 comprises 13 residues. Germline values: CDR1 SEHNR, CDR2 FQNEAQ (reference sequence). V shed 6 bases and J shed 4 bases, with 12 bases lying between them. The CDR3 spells CASSWESGTEAFF. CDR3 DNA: TGTGCCAGCAGTTGGGAGAGCGGCACTGAAGCTTTCTTT.

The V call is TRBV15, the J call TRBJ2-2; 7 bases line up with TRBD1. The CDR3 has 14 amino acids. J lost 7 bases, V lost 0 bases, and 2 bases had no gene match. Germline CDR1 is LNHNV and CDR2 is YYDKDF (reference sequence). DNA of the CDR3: TGTGCCACCAGCAGAGACAGGGGGATCGGGGAGCTGTTTTTT. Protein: CATSRDRGIGELFF.

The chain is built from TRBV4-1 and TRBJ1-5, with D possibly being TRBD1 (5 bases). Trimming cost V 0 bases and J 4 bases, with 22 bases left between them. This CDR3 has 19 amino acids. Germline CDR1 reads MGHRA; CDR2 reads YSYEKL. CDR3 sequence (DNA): TGCGCCAGCAGCCAAGATGGGGTCTTGGACACCGGATTGAATCAGCCCCAGCATTTT. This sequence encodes CASSQDGVLDTGLNQPQHF.

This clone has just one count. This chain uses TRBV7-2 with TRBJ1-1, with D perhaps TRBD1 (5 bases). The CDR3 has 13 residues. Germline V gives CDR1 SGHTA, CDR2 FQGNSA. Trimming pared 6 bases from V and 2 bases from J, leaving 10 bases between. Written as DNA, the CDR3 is TGTGCCAGCAGTCAAGACAGTAACACTGAAGCTTTCTTT. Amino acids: CASSQDSNTEAFF.

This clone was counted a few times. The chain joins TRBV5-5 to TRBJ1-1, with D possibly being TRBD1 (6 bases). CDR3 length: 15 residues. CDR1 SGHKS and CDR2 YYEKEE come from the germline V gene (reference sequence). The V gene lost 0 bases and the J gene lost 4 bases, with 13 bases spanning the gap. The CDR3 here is CASSLAQGHGTEAFF. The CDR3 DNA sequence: TGTGCCAGCAGCTTGGCGCAGGGGCACGGCACTGAAGCTTTCTTT.

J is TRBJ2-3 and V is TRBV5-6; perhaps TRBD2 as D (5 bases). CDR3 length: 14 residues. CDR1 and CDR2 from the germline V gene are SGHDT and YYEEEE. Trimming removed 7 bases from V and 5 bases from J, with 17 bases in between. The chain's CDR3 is CASAPGPGIDTQYF. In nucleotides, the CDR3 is TGTGCCAGCGCGCCGGGCCCCGGGATAGATACGCAGTATTTT.

DNA of the CDR3: TGTGCCAGCAGCCCCCAGTACGAGCAGTACTTC. Translated, it gives CASSPQYEQYF. The chain has TRBV28 and TRBJ2-7; no clear D gene. Germline lookup yields CDR1 MDHEN and CDR2 SYDVKM. The ends were cut back, 6 bases at V and 4 bases at J, with 7 bases in the middle. This CDR3 comprises 11 residues.

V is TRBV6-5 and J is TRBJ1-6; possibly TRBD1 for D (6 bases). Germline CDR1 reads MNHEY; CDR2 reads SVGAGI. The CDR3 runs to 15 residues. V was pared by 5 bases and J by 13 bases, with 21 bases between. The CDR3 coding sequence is TGTGCCAGCAGTCCGCAGGACAGCCCAAATAGGCCCCTCCACTTT. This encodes CASSPQDSPNRPLHF.

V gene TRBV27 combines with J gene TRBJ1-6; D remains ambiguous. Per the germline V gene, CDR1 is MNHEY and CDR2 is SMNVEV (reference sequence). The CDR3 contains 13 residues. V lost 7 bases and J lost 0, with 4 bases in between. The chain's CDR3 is CASTLSYNSPLHF. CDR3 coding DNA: TGTGCCAGCACACTCTCCTATAATTCACCCCTCCACTTT.

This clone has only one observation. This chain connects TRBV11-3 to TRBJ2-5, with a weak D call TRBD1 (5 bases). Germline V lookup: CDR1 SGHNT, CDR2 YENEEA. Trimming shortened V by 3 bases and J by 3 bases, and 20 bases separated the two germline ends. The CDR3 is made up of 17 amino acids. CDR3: CASSFLGRRPKKETQYF. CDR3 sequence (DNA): TGTGCCAGCAGCTTTTTGGGGCGGAGACCTAAAAAAGAGACCCAGTACTTC.

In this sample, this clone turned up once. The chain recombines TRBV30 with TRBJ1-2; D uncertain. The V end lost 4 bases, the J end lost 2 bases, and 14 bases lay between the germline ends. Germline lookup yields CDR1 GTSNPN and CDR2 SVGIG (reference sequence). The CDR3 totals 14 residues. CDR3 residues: CAWNLEGGNYGYTF. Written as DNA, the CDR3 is TGTGCCTGGAATCTTGAGGGCGGAAACTATGGCTACACCTTC.

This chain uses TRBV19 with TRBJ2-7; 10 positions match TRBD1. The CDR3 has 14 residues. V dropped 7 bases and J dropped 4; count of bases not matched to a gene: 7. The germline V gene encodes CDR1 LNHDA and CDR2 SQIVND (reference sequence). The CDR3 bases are TGTGCCAGTACCAGGGGACAGGGGATGTACGAGCAGTACTTC. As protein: CASTRGQGMYEQYF.

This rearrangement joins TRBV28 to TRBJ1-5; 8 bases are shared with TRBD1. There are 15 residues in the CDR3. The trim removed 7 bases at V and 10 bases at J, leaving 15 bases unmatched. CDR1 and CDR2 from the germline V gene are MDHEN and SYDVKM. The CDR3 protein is CASIGGQDRGQPQHF. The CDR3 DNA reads TGTGCCAGCATTGGAGGCCAAGACAGGGGACAACCCCAGCATTTT.

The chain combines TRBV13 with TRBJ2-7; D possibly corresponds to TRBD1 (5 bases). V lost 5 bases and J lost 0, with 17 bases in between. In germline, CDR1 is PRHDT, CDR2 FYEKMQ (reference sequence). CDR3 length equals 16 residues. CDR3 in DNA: TGTGCCAGCAGCGACCCTAATGGGGCAGTCTCCTACGAGCAGTACTTC. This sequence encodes CASSDPNGAVSYEQYF.

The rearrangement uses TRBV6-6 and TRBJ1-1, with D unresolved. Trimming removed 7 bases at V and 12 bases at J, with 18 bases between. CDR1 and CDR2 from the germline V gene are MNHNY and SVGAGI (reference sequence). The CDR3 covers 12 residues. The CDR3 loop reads CASTQKNPPPFF. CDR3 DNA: TGTGCCAGCACCCAGAAAAACCCCCCCCCTTTCTTT.

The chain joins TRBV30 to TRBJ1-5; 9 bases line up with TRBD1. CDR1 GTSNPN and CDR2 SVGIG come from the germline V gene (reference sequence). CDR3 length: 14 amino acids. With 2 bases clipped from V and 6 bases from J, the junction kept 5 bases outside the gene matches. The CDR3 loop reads CAWSPGTGIQPQHF. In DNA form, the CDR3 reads TGTGCCTGGAGTCCCGGGACAGGGATTCAGCCCCAGCATTTT.

In DNA form, the CDR3 reads TGCGCCAGCAGCTTGGACGGGGGGCCCAGGGAGCAGTACTTC. Translation: CASSLDGGPREQYF. This sequence joins TRBV5-1 and TRBJ2-7; TRBD2 might be the D (7 bases). The CDR3 runs 14 residues. Germline V gene lookup returns CDR1 SGHRS and CDR2 YFSETQ. V shed 0 bases and J shed 7 bases, with 14 bases lying between them.

For the CDR3, the DNA is TGCGCCAGCAGGGAGAAACGGCAGCCCCAGCATTTT. This encodes CASREKRQPQHF. The V and J genes are TRBV10-1 and TRBJ1-5; D unresolved. V gave up 6 bases and J gave up 7 bases, with 10 bases separating them. Germline V gene sequence: CDR1 WNHNN, CDR2 SYGVQD (reference sequence). This CDR3 region has 12 residues.